The 29 T cell receptor beta chains given below trace back to one sample, sequenced in a study of Ad26.COV2.S vaccination and SARS-CoV-2 variants. Libraries were prepared by immunoSEQ multiplex PCR; TCRdb keeps only in-frame clonotypes and omits some of them. The data hold roughly 410,000 clones, with approximately 83% observed a single time. The treatment here: about 20 received Ad26.COV2.S at low or high dose, single or two shots; about 5 received placebo; per-sample allocation not given. Samples came from day 63 after the first vaccine or placebo injection. Sample: peripheral blood, taken in a trial of Ad26.COV2.S vaccine versus placebo. The receptors shown here come from a person between 18 and 60 years old who received the Ad26.COV2.S COVID-19 vaccine or a placebo.

The CDR3 loop is CASSSTSSSRETQYF. In nucleotides, the CDR3 is TGTGCCAGCAGCTCTACCTCATCGTCGAGGGAGACCCAGTACTTC. V usage is TRBV5-4 and J usage is TRBJ2-5; no clear D. Germline CDR1 reads SGHNT; CDR2 reads YYREEE (reference sequence). This CDR3 contains 15 residues. Trimming pared 3 bases from V and 5 bases from J, leaving 17 bases between.

The chain joins TRBV27 to TRBJ2-7; tentatively, D is TRBD1 or TRBD2 (5 bases each). Trimming took off 0 bases at V and 6 bases at J, with 12 bases between the two ends. The CDR3 totals 14 residues. Germline V gives CDR1 MNHEY, CDR2 SMNVEV (reference sequence). The CDR3 here is CASSLSTRGSEQYF. The CDR3 region has the DNA TGTGCCAGCAGTTTATCAACTAGGGGAAGCGAGCAGTACTTC.

The sample holds one count of this clone. V and J are TRBV12-3 or TRBV12-4 and TRBJ2-1; no definite D call. The CDR3 runs to 11 residues. Trimming removed 5 bases at V and 5 bases at J, with 4 bases between. The CDR3 spells CASSPHNEQFF. In nucleotides, the CDR3 is TGTGCCAGCAGTCCCCACAATGAGCAGTTCTTC.

This chain uses TRBV11-3 with TRBJ2-3; 14 bases line up with TRBD2. The CDR3 extends over 15 amino acids. With 5 bases clipped from V and 4 bases from J, the junction kept 2 bases outside the gene matches. Germline V gene sequence: CDR1 SGHNT, CDR2 YENEEA. The CDR3 DNA follows: TGTGCCAGCAGCGGGACTAGCGGGAGTGCAGATACGCAGTATTTT. Its translation is CASSGTSGSADTQYF. The full variable domain, with the rest looked up from reference TRBV11-3 and TRBJ2-3, is EAGVVQSPRYKIIEKKQPVAFWCNPISGHNTLYWYLQNLGQGPELLIRYENEEAVDDSQLPKDRFSAERLKGVDSTLKIQPAELGDSAVYLCASSGTSGSADTQYFGPGTRLTVL.

This chain joins TRBV6-5 and TRBJ2-1, with 7 positions matching TRBD1. After removal of 7 bases from V and 4 bases from J, the junction contained 4 bases not matched to a gene. The CDR3 is 13 residues long. Germline CDR1 and CDR2: MNHEY and SVGAGI. CDR3 nucleotide sequence: TGTGCCAGCACGGCAGGGGGATACAATGAGCAGTTCTTC. Its protein product is CASTAGGYNEQFF.

This clone was observed a handful of times. The V and J genes are TRBV5-1 and TRBJ1-6, with no clear D. Germline CDR1 reads SGHRS; CDR2 reads YFSETQ. The V end lost 4 bases, the J end lost 9 bases, and 8 bases lay between the germline ends. This CDR3 is built from 12 residues. The DNA of the CDR3 is TGCGCCAGCAGCGAGGTGGGTTCACCCCTCCACTTT. It encodes CASSEVGSPLHF.

Concerning this clone itself: Different DNA sequences within this sample yield the same CDR3. This rearrangement joins TRBV25-1 to TRBJ1-1, with 7 nucleotides matching TRBD1. The germline CDR1 and CDR2 sequences are MGHDK and SYGVNS. J was trimmed by 1 base and V by 3 bases; bases with no gene match: 2. There are 14 residues in the CDR3. The CDR3 here is CASSDPGGNTEAFF. CDR3 DNA sequence: TGTGCCAGCAGTGATCCAGGGGGGAACACTGAAGCTTTCTTT.

The chain uses TRBV10-3 and TRBJ2-7; 8 nucleotides align to TRBD1. Germline V gives CDR1 ENHRY, CDR2 SYGVKD. V was pared by 8 bases and J by 3 bases, with 3 bases of the junction left unmatched. The CDR3 length is 12 residues. The CDR3 DNA follows: TGTGCCATCGGGACAGGCAGCTACGAGCAGTACTTC. This codes for CAIGTGSYEQYF.

V is TRBV29-1 and J is TRBJ1-5; D call uncertain. V lost 6 bases and J lost 2, with 14 bases in between. From germline, CDR1 is SQVTM and CDR2 ANQGSEA. This CDR3 is built from 14 residues. The CDR3 DNA follows: TGCAGCGTGGCGGACGTGGTTGGCAATCAGCCCCAGCATTTT. The encoded protein is CSVADVVGNQPQHF. Using reference TRBV29-1 and TRBJ1-5 for the parts outside the CDR3, the full variable domain is SAVISQKPSRDICQRGTSLTIQCQVDSQVTMMFWYRQQPGQSLTLIATANQGSEATYESGFVIDKFPISRPNLTFSTLTVSNMSPEDSSIYLCSVADVVGNQPQHFGDGTRLSIL.

V usage is TRBV19 and J usage is TRBJ2-3, with TRBD2 matching over 9 bases. J lost 6 bases, V lost 5 bases, and 15 bases had no gene match. The CDR3 is 17 amino acids. In germline, CDR1 is LNHDA, CDR2 SQIVND (reference sequence). Written as DNA, the CDR3 is TGTGCCAGTAGTTCCTCTCTAGCGGGACTAGGGGCGGATACGCAGTATTTT. It specifies CASSSSLAGLGADTQYF.

The V and J genes are TRBV2 and TRBJ2-3, with 9 bases fitting TRBD2. The germline V gene encodes CDR1 SNHLY and CDR2 FYNNEI. The V segment lost 2 bases and the J segment 4 bases; nucleotides outside the gene matches: 7. CDR3 length: 16 amino acids. The CDR3 DNA reads TGTGCCAGCAGTGAAATTGAAGCGGGAGGTTCAGATACGCAGTATTTT. Residues: CASSEIEAGGSDTQYF.

The chain uses TRBV27 and TRBJ2-3; no clear D. V was shortened by 3 bases and J by 4 bases, with 8 bases between the two germline ends. Per the germline V gene, CDR1 is MNHEY and CDR2 is SMNVEV (reference sequence). This CDR3 spans 13 amino acids. The CDR3 DNA follows: TGTGCCAGCAGTTTGGGCATTTCAGATACGCAGTATTTT. Translated, it gives CASSLGISDTQYF.

V and J are TRBV3-1 (or the pseudogene TRBV3-2) and TRBJ1-1; D call uncertain. The CDR3 length is 16 residues. The germline V gene has CDR1 LGHDT and CDR2 YNNKEL (reference sequence). Trimming stripped 3 bases from V and 0 bases from J, with 14 bases between. CDR3 DNA sequence: TGTGCCAGCAGCCATGACCGGGCCTATATGAACACTGAAGCTTTCTTT. Encoded protein: CASSHDRAYMNTEAFF.

The gene calls are TRBV29-1 and TRBJ2-7, with 10 bases that match TRBD2. V shed 0 bases and J 2 bases; nucleotides not matched to a gene: 7. The CDR3 is made up of 16 amino acids. Germline CDR1 and CDR2: SQVTM and ANQGSEA. The CDR3 nucleotides are TGCAGCGTTGAAGATCCGGCTAGCGGGGGCACCTACGAGCAGTACTTC. Protein product: CSVEDPASGGTYEQYF.

The chain employs TRBV2 and TRBJ2-3, with TRBD2 identical over 7 bases. Trimming took 6 bases from V and 1 from J; bases not matched to a gene: 4. CDR1 SNHLY and CDR2 FYNNEI come from the germline V gene. The CDR3 extends over 14 amino acids. CDR3 sequence (DNA): TGTGCCAGCAGAGGGACTATGGGCACAGATACGCAGTATTTT. It translates to CASRGTMGTDTQYF.

This chain links TRBV7-6 with TRBJ1-5; unclear D gene. This CDR3 is 14 amino acids long. In germline, CDR1 is SGHVS, CDR2 FNYEAQ. Trimming removed 5 bases at V and 5 bases at J, with 13 bases between. The CDR3 spells CASSLGPYDQPQHF. The DNA of the CDR3 is TGTGCCAGCAGCCTCGGGCCATACGATCAGCCCCAGCATTTT.

This clone was detected only once. CDR3 protein: CASSPDANYNSPLHF. In DNA, the CDR3 is TGTGCCAGCAGCCCGGACGCTAACTATAATTCACCCCTCCACTTT. The chain employs TRBV7-3 and TRBJ1-6, with D hard to call. The V end was cut by 5 bases, the J end by 3 bases, with 11 bases between. The CDR3 covers 15 residues. The germline CDR1 and CDR2 sequences are SGHTA and FQGTGA.

This clone has just one count. CDR3 amino acids: CSASAGAVTEAFF. In DNA, the CDR3 is TGCAGTGCTAGTGCGGGGGCAGTCACTGAAGCTTTCTTT. The chain joins TRBV20-1 to TRBJ1-1; tentatively, D is TRBD1 (6 bases). Deletions cut 3 bases from V and 4 bases from J, with 12 bases between. CDR3 size: 13 residues. Germline V gene lookup returns CDR1 DFQATT and CDR2 SNEGSKA (reference sequence).

The rearrangement joins TRBV6-2 or TRBV6-3 to TRBJ1-1, with D possibly TRBD1 on 6 matching bases. V was trimmed by 5 bases and J by 3 bases, leaving 10 bases between them. Germline lookup yields CDR1 MNHEY and CDR2 SVGEGT. The CDR3 length is 13 residues. CDR3 nucleotides: TGTGCCAGCAGTCGAAACAGGGACACTGAAGCTTTCTTT. Translation gives CASSRNRDTEAFF.

This chain links TRBV5-6 with TRBJ1-1; D is ambiguous. This CDR3 comprises 13 residues. Per germline, CDR1 SGHDT and CDR2 YYEEEE. Trimming stripped 5 bases from V and 1 base from J, with 9 bases between. The CDR3 is CASRWTGNTEAFF. The CDR3 DNA sequence: TGTGCCAGCAGGTGGACGGGGAACACTGAAGCTTTCTTT. The full variable domain, in which reference TRBV5-6 and TRBJ1-1 provide the parts outside the CDR3, is DAGVTQSPTHLIKTRGQQVTLRCSPKSGHDTVSWYQQALGQGPQFIFQYYEEEERQRGNFPDRFSGHQFPNYSSELNVNALLLGDSALYLCASRWTGNTEAFFGQGTRLTVV.

V gene TRBV19 combines with J gene TRBJ1-2, with 8 bases lining up with TRBD1. CDR3 length: 16 amino acids. The V segment lost 11 bases and the J segment 5 bases; nucleotides outside the gene matches: 19. CDR1 is LNHDA, CDR2 SQIVND, per germline (reference sequence). CDR3 bases: TGTGCCCCGGGGGGCTTGATAGGACAGGGAAAGTATGGCTACACCTTC. It yields the protein CAPGGLIGQGKYGYTF.

The chain uses TRBV7-3 and TRBJ1-1, with D maybe TRBD1 (5 bases). This CDR3 comprises 14 residues. Trimming removed 5 bases at V and 0 bases at J, with 10 bases between. The germline CDR1 and CDR2 sequences are SGHTA and FQGTGA. The CDR3 reads CASSTQGVNTEAFF. The DNA for the CDR3 is TGTGCCAGCAGCACTCAGGGTGTGAACACTGAAGCTTTCTTT.

The genes are TRBV7-7 and TRBJ1-3, with 7 nucleotides matching TRBD1. Trimming cost V 4 bases and J 0 bases; bases outside gene matches: 6. This CDR3 is 16 amino acids long. From germline, CDR1 is SSHAT and CDR2 FNYEAQ (reference sequence). This chain's CDR3 is CASSSQTGTSGNTIYF. The CDR3 DNA follows: TGTGCCAGCAGCTCCCAGACAGGGACCTCTGGAAACACCATATATTTT. Full variable domain (remainder filled in from reference TRBV7-7 and TRBJ1-3): GAGVSQSPRYKVTKRGQDVTLRCDPISSHATLYWYQQALGQGPEFLTYFNYEAQPDKSGLPSDRFSAERPEGSISTLTIQRTEQRDSAMYRCASSSQTGTSGNTIYFGEGSWLTVV.

The chain couples TRBV5-5 to TRBJ1-3, with D possibly being TRBD1 (5 bases). Germline CDR1 and CDR2: SGHKS and YYEKEE (reference sequence). The CDR3 runs to 15 residues. The ends were cut back, 4 bases at V and 3 bases at J, with 14 bases in the middle. This chain's CDR3 is CASSLDGGSGNTIYF. In nucleotides, the CDR3 is TGTGCCAGCAGCCTGGACGGGGGAAGTGGAAACACCATATATTTT.

CDR3 coding DNA: TGTGCCAGCAGCTCCGGGACCCTCAACACTGAAGCTTTCTTT. Encoded protein: CASSSGTLNTEAFF. This chain links TRBV11-3 with TRBJ1-1, with D possibly being TRBD1 (5 bases). This CDR3 region has 14 residues. Trimming removed 4 bases at V and 2 bases at J, with 11 bases between. Per the germline V gene, CDR1 is SGHNT and CDR2 is YENEEA. Full variable domain (missing parts from reference TRBV11-3 and TRBJ1-1): EAGVVQSPRYKIIEKKQPVAFWCNPISGHNTLYWYLQNLGQGPELLIRYENEEAVDDSQLPKDRFSAERLKGVDSTLKIQPAELGDSAVYLCASSSGTLNTEAFFGQGTRLTVV.

A single count supports this clone. This chain uses TRBV27 with TRBJ2-3, with 9 bases aligning to TRBD1. The V segment lost 6 bases and the J segment 2 bases; nucleotides outside the gene matches: 9. The CDR3 runs to 16 residues. Per the germline V gene, CDR1 is MNHEY and CDR2 is SMNVEV (reference sequence). CDR3 amino acids: CASSLRWTGVTDTQYF. The CDR3, as DNA: TGTGCCAGCAGCCTACGCTGGACAGGGGTCACAGATACGCAGTATTTT.

This chain connects TRBV5-1 to TRBJ1-1; unclear D gene. CDR1 and CDR2 from the germline V gene are SGHRS and YFSETQ. Trimming took off 3 bases at V and 4 bases at J, with 25 bases between the two ends. This CDR3 has 18 residues. CDR3 DNA sequence: TGCGCCAGCAGCTCCCGAGGAGACACAAGAAAGGGAGGCACTGAAGCTTTCTTT. Amino acids: CASSSRGDTRKGGTEAFF. The full variable domain, in which reference TRBV5-1 and TRBJ1-1 provide the parts outside the CDR3, is KAGVTQTPRYLIKTRGQQVTLSCSPISGHRSVSWYQQTPGQGLQFLFEYFSETQRNKGNFPGRFSGRQFSNSRSEMNVSTLELGDSALYLCASSSRGDTRKGGTEAFFGQGTRLTVV.

The chain is built from TRBV2 and TRBJ1-1, with TRBD1 identical over 9 bases. Germline assignment: CDR1 SNHLY and CDR2 FYNNEI. The J segment lost 11 bases and the V segment lost 6 bases, leaving 25 bases of the junction unmatched. The CDR3 is 18 residues long. CDR3 in amino acids: CASSSELMGLGTGIVAFF. CDR3 sequence (DNA): TGTGCCAGCAGCTCGGAGCTCATGGGGCTTGGGACAGGGATTGTGGCTTTCTTT.

The genes are TRBV29-1 and TRBJ1-2; 11 bases align to TRBD1. The junction had 10 bases not matched to a gene; V was cut back by 6 bases and J by 4 bases. Germline V CDR1 and CDR2: SQVTM, ANQGSEA. This CDR3 spans 15 amino acids. The CDR3 sequence: CSVAGTGGRGYGYTF. For the CDR3, the DNA is TGCAGCGTCGCCGGGACAGGGGGACGGGGCTATGGCTACACCTTC.